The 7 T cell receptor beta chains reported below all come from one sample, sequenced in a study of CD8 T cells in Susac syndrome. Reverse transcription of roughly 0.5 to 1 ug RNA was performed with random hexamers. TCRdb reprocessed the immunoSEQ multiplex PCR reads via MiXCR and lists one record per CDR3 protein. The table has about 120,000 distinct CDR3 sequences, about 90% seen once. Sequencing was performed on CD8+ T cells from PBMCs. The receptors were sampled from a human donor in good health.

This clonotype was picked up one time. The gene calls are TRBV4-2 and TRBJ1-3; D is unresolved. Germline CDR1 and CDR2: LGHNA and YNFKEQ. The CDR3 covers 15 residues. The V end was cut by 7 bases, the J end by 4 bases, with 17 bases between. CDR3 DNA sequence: TGTGCCAGCACAGGCGGAGCTTCCTTGGGAAACACCATATATTTT. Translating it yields CASTGGASLGNTIYF.

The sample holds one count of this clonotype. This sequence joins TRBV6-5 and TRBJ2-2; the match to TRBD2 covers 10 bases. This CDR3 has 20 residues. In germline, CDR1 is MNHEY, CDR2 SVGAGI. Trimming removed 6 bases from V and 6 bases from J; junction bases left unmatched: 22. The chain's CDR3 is CASSYRGLAEGPIPAGELFF. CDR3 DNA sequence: TGTGCCAGCAGCTACCGAGGACTAGCGGAAGGACCCATACCCGCCGGGGAGCTGTTTTTT.

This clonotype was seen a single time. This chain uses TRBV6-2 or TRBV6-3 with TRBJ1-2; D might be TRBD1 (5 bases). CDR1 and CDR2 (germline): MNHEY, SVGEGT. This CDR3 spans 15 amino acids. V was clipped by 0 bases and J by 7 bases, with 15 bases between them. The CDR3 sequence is CASSYSSGRRLGYTF. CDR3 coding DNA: TGTGCCAGCAGTTACTCATCAGGGCGGCGGCTTGGCTACACCTTC.

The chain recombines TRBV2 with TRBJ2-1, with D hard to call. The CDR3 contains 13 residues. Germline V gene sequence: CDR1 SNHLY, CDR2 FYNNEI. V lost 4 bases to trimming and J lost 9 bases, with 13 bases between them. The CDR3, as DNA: TGTGCCAGCAGTGTGGGTCGTTCGGGTGAGCAGTTCTTC. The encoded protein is CASSVGRSGEQFF.

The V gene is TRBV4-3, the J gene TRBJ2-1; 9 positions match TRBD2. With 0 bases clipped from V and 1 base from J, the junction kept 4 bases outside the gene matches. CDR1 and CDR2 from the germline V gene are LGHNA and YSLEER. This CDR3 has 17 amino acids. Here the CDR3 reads CASSQDFAGGSYNEQFF. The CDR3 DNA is TGCGCCAGCAGCCAAGATTTCGCGGGAGGGTCCTACAATGAGCAGTTCTTC.

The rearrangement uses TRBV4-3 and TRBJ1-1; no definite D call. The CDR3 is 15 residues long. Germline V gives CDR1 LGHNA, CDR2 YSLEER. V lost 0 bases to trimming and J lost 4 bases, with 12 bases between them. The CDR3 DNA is TGCGCCAGCAGCCAAGATTTATCCCCGACCACTGAAGCTTTCTTT. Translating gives CASSQDLSPTTEAFF.

The CDR3 DNA reads as TGTGCCAGCAGCTTGGTTCGGACCGGGTTCACAGATACGCAGTATTTT. Its translation: CASSLVRTGFTDTQYF. This chain links TRBV5-4 with TRBJ2-3; D remains ambiguous. CDR3 length: 16 residues. Germline CDR1 reads SGHNT; CDR2 reads YYREEE (reference sequence). V was trimmed by 0 bases and J by 2 bases, leaving 13 bases between them.